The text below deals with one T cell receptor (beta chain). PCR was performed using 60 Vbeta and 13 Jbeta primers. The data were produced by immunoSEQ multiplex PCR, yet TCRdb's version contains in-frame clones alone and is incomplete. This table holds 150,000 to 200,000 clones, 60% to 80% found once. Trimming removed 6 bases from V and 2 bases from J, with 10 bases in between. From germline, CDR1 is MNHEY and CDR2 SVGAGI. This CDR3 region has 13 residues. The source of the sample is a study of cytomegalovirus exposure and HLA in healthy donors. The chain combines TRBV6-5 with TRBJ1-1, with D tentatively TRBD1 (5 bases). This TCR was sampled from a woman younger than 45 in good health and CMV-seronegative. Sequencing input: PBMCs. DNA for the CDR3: TGTGCCAGCAGCATCGGGGGAAACACTGAAGCTTTCTTT. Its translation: CASSIGGNTEAFF.